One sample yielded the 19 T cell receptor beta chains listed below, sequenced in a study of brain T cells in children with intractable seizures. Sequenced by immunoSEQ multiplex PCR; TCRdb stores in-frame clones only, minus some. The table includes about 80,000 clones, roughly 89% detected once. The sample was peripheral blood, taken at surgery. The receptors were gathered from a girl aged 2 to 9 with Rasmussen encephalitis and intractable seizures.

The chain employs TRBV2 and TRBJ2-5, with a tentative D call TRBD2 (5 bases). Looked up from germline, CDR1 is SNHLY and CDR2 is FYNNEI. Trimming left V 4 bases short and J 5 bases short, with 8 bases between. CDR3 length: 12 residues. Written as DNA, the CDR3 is TGTGCCAGCAGTGTGAGGGTCGAGACCCAGTACTTC. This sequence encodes CASSVRVETQYF.

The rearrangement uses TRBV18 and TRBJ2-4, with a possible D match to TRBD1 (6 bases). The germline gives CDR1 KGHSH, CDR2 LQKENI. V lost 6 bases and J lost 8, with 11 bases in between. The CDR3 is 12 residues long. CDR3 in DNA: TGTGCCAGCTCTGTAAAGGGGGACATTCAGTACTTC. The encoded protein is CASSVKGDIQYF.

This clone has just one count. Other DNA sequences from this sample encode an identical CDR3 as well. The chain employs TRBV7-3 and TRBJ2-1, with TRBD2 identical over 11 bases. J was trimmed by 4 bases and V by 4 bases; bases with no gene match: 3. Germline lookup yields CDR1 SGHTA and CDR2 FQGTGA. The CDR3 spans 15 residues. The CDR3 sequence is CASSSGTSGYNEQFF. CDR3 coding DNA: TGTGCCAGCAGCTCTGGGACTAGCGGTTACAATGAGCAGTTCTTC. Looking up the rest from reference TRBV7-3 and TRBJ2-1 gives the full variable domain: GAGVSQTPSNKVTEKGKYVELRCDPISGHTALYWYRQSLGQGPEFLIYFQGTGAADDSGLPNDRFFAVRPEGSVSTLKIQRTERGDSAVYLCASSSGTSGYNEQFFGPGTRLTVL.

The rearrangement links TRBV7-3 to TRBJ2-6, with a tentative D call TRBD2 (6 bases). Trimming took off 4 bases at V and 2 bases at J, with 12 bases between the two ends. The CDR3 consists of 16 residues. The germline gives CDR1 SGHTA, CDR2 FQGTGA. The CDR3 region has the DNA TGTGCCAGCAGCTCGGGAGTTGTGGCTGGGGCCAACGTCCTGACTTTC. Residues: CASSSGVVAGANVLTF.

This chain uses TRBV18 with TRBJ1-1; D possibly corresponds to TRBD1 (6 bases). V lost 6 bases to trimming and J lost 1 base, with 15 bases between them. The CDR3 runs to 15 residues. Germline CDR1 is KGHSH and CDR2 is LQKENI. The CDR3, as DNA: TGTGCCAGCTCCCAAGCAGGGGTTTGGAACACTGAAGCTTTCTTT. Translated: CASSQAGVWNTEAFF.

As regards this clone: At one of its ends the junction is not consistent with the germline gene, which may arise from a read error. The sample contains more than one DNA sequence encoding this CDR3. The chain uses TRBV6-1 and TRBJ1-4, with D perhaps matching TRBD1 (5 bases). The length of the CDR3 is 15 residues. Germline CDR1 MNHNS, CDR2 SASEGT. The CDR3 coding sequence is TGTGCAAGCAGTGAGACTGGGACGCCATCTGAAAAACTGTTTTTT. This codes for CASSETGTPSEKLFF.

The CDR3 DNA follows: TGCGCCAGCACGGGAGACACAGATACGCAGTATTTT. The encoded protein is CASTGDTDTQYF. The gene calls are TRBV4-1 and TRBJ2-3; a weak D match, TRBD2 (6 bases). CDR3 length: 12 amino acids. Trimming cost V 7 bases and J 2 bases, with 7 bases left between them. Germline V CDR1 and CDR2: MGHRA, YSYEKL.

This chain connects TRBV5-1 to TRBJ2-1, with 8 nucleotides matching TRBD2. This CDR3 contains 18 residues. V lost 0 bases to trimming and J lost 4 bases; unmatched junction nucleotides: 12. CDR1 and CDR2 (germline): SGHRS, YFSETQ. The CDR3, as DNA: TGCGCCAGCAGCTTGGCGGGGGGGCAGGGTTTGGGGTACAATGAGCAGTTCTTC. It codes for CASSLAGGQGLGYNEQFF.

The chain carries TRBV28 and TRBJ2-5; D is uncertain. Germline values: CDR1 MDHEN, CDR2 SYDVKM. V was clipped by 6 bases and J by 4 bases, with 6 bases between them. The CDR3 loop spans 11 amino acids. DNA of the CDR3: TGTGCCAGCAGCCCCTTAGAGACCCAGTACTTC. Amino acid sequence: CASSPLETQYF.

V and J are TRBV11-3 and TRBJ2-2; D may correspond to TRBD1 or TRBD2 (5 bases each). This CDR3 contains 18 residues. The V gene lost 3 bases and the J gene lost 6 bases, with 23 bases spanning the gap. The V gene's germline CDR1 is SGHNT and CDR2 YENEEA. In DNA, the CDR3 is TGTGCCAGCAGCTTGACAGCCAGTTTGGGAGTGTTCTCCGGGGAGCTGTTTTTT. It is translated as CASSLTASLGVFSGELFF.

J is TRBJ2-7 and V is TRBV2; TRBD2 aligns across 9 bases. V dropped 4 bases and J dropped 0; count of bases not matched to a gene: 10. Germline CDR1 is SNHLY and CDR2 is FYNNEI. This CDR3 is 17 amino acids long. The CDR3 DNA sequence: TGTGCCAGCAGTGCACCGACTAGCGGAGGTTTCTCCTACGAGCAGTACTTC. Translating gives CASSAPTSGGFSYEQYF.

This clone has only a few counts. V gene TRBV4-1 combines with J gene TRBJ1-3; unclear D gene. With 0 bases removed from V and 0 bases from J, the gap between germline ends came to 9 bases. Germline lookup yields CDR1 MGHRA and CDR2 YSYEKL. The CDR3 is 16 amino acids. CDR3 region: CASSQERFSSGNTIYF. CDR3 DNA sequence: TGCGCCAGCAGCCAAGAAAGGTTTAGCTCTGGAAACACCATATATTTT.

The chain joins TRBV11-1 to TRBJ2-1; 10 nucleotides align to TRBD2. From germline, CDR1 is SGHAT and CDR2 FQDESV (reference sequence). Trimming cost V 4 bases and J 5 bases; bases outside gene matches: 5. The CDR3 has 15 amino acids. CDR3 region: CASSSSGLADNEQFF. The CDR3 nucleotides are TGTGCCAGCAGCTCCTCCGGACTAGCGGACAATGAGCAGTTCTTC.

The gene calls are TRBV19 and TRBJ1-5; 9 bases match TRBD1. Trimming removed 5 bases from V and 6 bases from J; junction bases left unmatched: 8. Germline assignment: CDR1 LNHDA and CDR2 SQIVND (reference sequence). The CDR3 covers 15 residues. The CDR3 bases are TGTGCCAGTAGTTTCCGGGACAGGGCTCGTCAGCCCCAGCATTTT. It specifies CASSFRDRARQPQHF.

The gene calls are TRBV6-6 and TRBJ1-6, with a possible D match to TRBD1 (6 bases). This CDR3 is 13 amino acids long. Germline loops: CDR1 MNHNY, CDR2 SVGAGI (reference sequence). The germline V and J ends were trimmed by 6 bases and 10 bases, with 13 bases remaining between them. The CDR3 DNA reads TGTGCCAGCAGGGATACAGGGTCGTCACCCCTCCACTTT. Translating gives CASRDTGSSPLHF.

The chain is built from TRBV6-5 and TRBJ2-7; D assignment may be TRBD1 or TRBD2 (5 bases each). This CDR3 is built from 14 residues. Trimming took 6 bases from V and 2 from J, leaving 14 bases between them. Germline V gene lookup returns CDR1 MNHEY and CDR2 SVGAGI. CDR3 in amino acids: CASRRDGGPYEQYF. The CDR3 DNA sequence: TGTGCCAGCAGACGGGACGGCGGCCCCTACGAGCAGTACTTC.

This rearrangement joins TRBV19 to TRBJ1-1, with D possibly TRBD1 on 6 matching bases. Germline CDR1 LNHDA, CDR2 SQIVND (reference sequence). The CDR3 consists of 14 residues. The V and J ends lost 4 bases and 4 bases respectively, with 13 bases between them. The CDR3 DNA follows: TGTGCCAGTAGTAGCCGGCAGGGGCTCACTGAAGCTTTCTTT. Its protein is CASSSRQGLTEAFF.

The chain's CDR3 is CASSLLAENEQFF. Written as DNA, the CDR3 is TGTGCCAGCAGCTTGCTAGCTGAGAATGAGCAGTTCTTC. V is TRBV5-4 and J is TRBJ2-1; possible D gene TRBD2, 5 bases. Trimming removed 1 base from V and 7 bases from J, with 9 bases in between. CDR1 is SGHNT and CDR2 is YYREEE in the germline V gene (reference sequence). The CDR3 runs to 13 residues.

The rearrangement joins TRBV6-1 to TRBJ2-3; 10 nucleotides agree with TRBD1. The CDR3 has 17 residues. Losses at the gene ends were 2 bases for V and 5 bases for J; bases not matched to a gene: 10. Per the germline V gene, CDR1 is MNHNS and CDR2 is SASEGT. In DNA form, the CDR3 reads TGTGCCAGCAGTGAAAGGCAGGACAGGGGGTGGAGAGATACGCAGTATTTT. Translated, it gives CASSERQDRGWRDTQYF.